This T cell receptor (beta chain) was obtained from a study of metastatic and nonmetastatic thyroid tumors. At least ten counts were recorded for this clone. The antigen is unknown. Points from the study as a whole: Versus benign nodules, malignant thyroid tumors reportedly had significantly higher TCR beta diversity, in blood and tumor.

In germline, CDR1 is SGDLS, CDR2 YYNGEE. V shed 0 bases and J 4 bases; nucleotides not matched to a gene: 2. The CDR3 is 15 residues long. TCRdb re-called the PCR reads via MiXCR. The table has about 39,000 clones, under 20% seen once. No patient received treatment before thyroid surgery. Sequenced sample: tumor tissue. This receptor was identified in a female donor with papillary thyroid cancer or a benign thyroid nodule (not recorded which). Some clones in this sample may be carry-over from other donors' samples. This chain joins TRBV9 and TRBJ1-4; 8 positions match TRBD1. The CDR3 here is CASSVGGQGNEKLFF. In DNA form, the CDR3 reads TGTGCCAGCAGCGTAGGAGGACAGGGTAATGAAAAACTGTTTTTT.